Presented here are 32 T cell receptor beta chains from one specimen sequenced in a study of cytomegalovirus exposure and HLA in healthy donors. The primer mix had 60 Vbeta and 13 Jbeta primers. Profiling relied on immunoSEQ multiplex PCR, and the TCRdb table lists in-frame clones only, not all of them. This table holds approximately 200,000 clones, 65% to 80% found once. The sample consisted of PBMCs. The receptors were sampled from a girl aged 2-15 years in good health and CMV-seronegative.

The chain links TRBV7-9 to TRBJ1-1; 7 bases align to TRBD1. Germline-derived CDR1 and CDR2 are SEHNR and FQNEAQ (reference sequence). There are 15 residues in the CDR3. J lost 3 bases, V lost 6 bases, and 10 bases had no gene match. This CDR3 is CASSYPRGLDTEAFF. CDR3 coding DNA: TGTGCCAGCAGTTATCCTAGGGGGCTTGACACTGAAGCTTTCTTT.

V usage is TRBV6-1 and J usage is TRBJ1-2; TRBD1 aligns across 12 bases. CDR3 length equals 14 residues. CDR1 MNHNS and CDR2 SASEGT come from the germline V gene. V lost 7 bases to trimming and J lost 7 bases; unmatched junction nucleotides: 7. CDR3 DNA: TGTGCCAGCAAGACCGGGACAGGGGGCTTTGGCTACACCTTC. This gives the protein CASKTGTGGFGYTF.

The chain has TRBV5-1 and TRBJ2-3; D gene unclear. This CDR3 has 15 residues. Trimming stripped 2 bases from V and 2 bases from J, with 12 bases between. Germline V gene data show CDR1 as SGHRS and CDR2 as YFSETQ. The CDR3 DNA reads TGCGCCAGCAGCTTATTAGCATCCGCCACAGATACGCAGTATTTT. As protein: CASSLLASATDTQYF. The whole variable domain, remainder taken from reference TRBV5-1 and TRBJ2-3, is KAGVTQTPRYLIKTRGQQVTLSCSPISGHRSVSWYQQTPGQGLQFLFEYFSETQRNKGNFPGRFSGRQFSNSRSEMNVSTLELGDSALYLCASSLLASATDTQYFGPGTRLTVL.

The rearrangement joins TRBV19 to TRBJ2-7, with TRBD2 matching 7 bases. Per the germline V gene, CDR1 is LNHDA and CDR2 is SQIVND (reference sequence). The CDR3 is made up of 13 amino acids. Losses at the gene ends were 8 bases for V and 3 bases for J; bases not matched to a gene: 7. CDR3 DNA sequence: TGTGCCAGTCGGATGGCGGGGGACTACGAGCAGTACTTC. Translating gives CASRMAGDYEQYF. The full variable domain, with the rest looked up from reference TRBV19 and TRBJ2-7, is DGGITQSPKYLFRKEGQNVTLSCEQNLNHDAMYWYRQDPGQGLRLIYYSQIVNDFQKGDIAEGYSVSREKKESFPLTVTSAQKNPTAFYLCASRMAGDYEQYFGPGTRLTVT.

This clone was counted between two and nine times. The gene calls are TRBV6-1 and TRBJ1-1; D unresolved. Trimming pared 2 bases from V and 8 bases from J, leaving 9 bases between. The CDR3 is 12 amino acids. Germline CDR1 is MNHNS and CDR2 is SASEGT. The CDR3 spells CASSELSLEAFF. As DNA, the CDR3 is TGTGCCAGCAGTGAATTAAGCCTGGAAGCTTTCTTT.

The chain joins TRBV6-4 to TRBJ2-5; 9 positions agree with TRBD2. Trimming took 5 bases from V and 3 from J; bases not matched to a gene: 10. The CDR3 length is 16 residues. Germline assignment: CDR1 MRHNA and CDR2 SNTAGT. The CDR3 here is CASSPDQTSGKETQYF. Here the CDR3 DNA reads TGTGCCAGCAGTCCGGATCAGACTAGCGGAAAAGAGACCCAGTACTTC.

The CDR3 loop is CASSLVGSYFYGYTF. CDR3 nucleotide sequence: TGTGCCAGCAGCTTGGTTGGCTCGTATTTCTATGGCTACACCTTC. This rearrangement joins TRBV5-6 to TRBJ1-2; no clear D. Deletions cut 0 bases from V and 4 bases from J, with 13 bases between. CDR3 length: 15 amino acids. In germline, CDR1 is SGHDT, CDR2 YYEEEE.

The chain joins TRBV27 to TRBJ1-1; no reliable D call. The germline CDR1 and CDR2 sequences are MNHEY and SMNVEV (reference sequence). CDR3 length equals 13 residues. V was clipped by 2 bases and J by 0 bases, with 4 bases between them. This CDR3 reads CASSLILNTEAFF. The CDR3 DNA reads TGTGCCAGCAGTTTAATATTGAACACTGAAGCTTTCTTT.

DNA for the CDR3: TGTGCCAGCAGCTCCGGGACAGGGAAGTTGGATGAGCAGTTCTTC. Its translation is CASSSGTGKLDEQFF. The chain combines TRBV7-2 with TRBJ2-1, with TRBD1 matching over 9 bases. The CDR3 loop spans 15 amino acids. J gave up 8 bases and V 4 bases, and 9 bases lay outside the gene matches. Germline V CDR1 and CDR2: SGHTA, FQGNSA.

The chain combines TRBV18 with TRBJ2-5; a possible D gene is TRBD1 (5 bases). CDR3 length equals 14 residues. Germline CDR1 reads KGHSH; CDR2 reads LQKENI. Trimming took off 4 bases at V and 1 base at J, with 10 bases between the two ends. For the CDR3, the DNA is TGTGCCAGCTCACTTATTGACAGCCAAGAGACCCAGTACTTC. Amino acids: CASSLIDSQETQYF.

The rearrangement uses TRBV12-5 and TRBJ2-1; TRBD1 aligns across 9 bases. The CDR3 has 15 residues. Germline loops: CDR1 LGHNT, CDR2 FRNRAP. Trimming at V came to 6 bases and at J to 2 bases, leaving 5 bases not matched to a gene. The CDR3 loop is CASGLRQGAYNEQFF. The CDR3 coding sequence is TGTGCTAGTGGCCTTAGACAGGGGGCCTACAATGAGCAGTTCTTC.

The CDR3 nucleotides are TGTGCCAGCGCTAGCGGACAGCCCTACGAGCAGTACTTC. Its translation is CASASGQPYEQYF. The chain uses TRBV11-2 and TRBJ2-7; maybe TRBD2 (7 bases). CDR1 is SGHAT and CDR2 is FQNNGV in the germline V gene. Trimming took off 8 bases at V and 2 bases at J, with 13 bases between the two ends. CDR3 length: 13 residues.

V gene TRBV18 combines with J gene TRBJ2-1; D not resolved. The ends were cut back, 0 bases at V and 8 bases at J, with 8 bases in the middle. Germline CDR1 is KGHSH and CDR2 is LQKENI. The CDR3 is 13 residues long. CDR3 nucleotide sequence: TGTGCCAGCTCACCACCTTTTAGCCATGAGCAGTTCTTC. This gives the protein CASSPPFSHEQFF. The entire variable domain, with the rest obtained from reference TRBV18 and TRBJ2-1, is as follows: NAGVMQNPRHLVRRRGQEARLRCSPMKGHSHVYWYRQLPEEGLKFMVYLQKENIIDESGMPKERFSAEFPKEGPSILRIQQVVRGDSAAYFCASSPPFSHEQFFGPGTRLTVL.

This clone was detected once. This chain connects TRBV7-9 to TRBJ2-7, with unresolved D. CDR3 length equals 14 residues. Germline lookup yields CDR1 SEHNR and CDR2 FQNEAQ (reference sequence). Trimming stripped 1 base from V and 0 bases from J, with 7 bases between. CDR3 nucleotide sequence: TGTGCCAGCAGCTTAGATACCAGCTCCTACGAGCAGTACTTC. It encodes CASSLDTSSYEQYF.

This rearrangement joins TRBV19 to TRBJ2-7, with 8 bases fitting TRBD2. The CDR3 is made up of 15 amino acids. The V segment lost 3 bases and the J segment 1 base; nucleotides outside the gene matches: 5. The germline gives CDR1 LNHDA, CDR2 SQIVND (reference sequence). The DNA of the CDR3 is TGTGCCAGTAGTATCTATCCTAGCGGGTCCTACGAGCAGTACTTC. This sequence encodes CASSIYPSGSYEQYF.

The chain joins TRBV27 to TRBJ1-1, with D possibly being TRBD1 (5 bases). The CDR3 is 14 residues long. Trimming shortened V by 7 bases and J by 1 base, and 13 bases separated the two germline ends. Germline-derived CDR1 and CDR2 are MNHEY and SMNVEV (reference sequence). The CDR3 sequence: CASKGEGPNTEAFF. CDR3 bases: TGTGCCAGCAAAGGGGAGGGGCCGAACACTGAAGCTTTCTTT.

This clone was counted between two and nine times. CDR3 nucleotide sequence: TGTGCCAGCAGCGGGGGAGGCAGGGTAAAGTCACCCCTCCACTTT. It translates to CASSGGGRVKSPLHF. This rearrangement joins TRBV9 to TRBJ1-6; TRBD1 might be the D (5 bases). V dropped 3 bases and J dropped 10 bases, with 17 bases sitting between them. From germline, CDR1 is SGDLS and CDR2 YYNGEE. CDR3 length: 15 residues.

The chain joins TRBV27 to TRBJ2-7; D perhaps matches TRBD2 (6 bases). The V gene lost 8 bases and the J gene lost 5 bases, with 10 bases spanning the gap. The CDR3 has 11 residues. Germline assignment: CDR1 MNHEY and CDR2 SMNVEV (reference sequence). The CDR3 coding sequence is TGTGCCAGCCCGGGGGACCACGAGCAGTACTTC. Translation gives CASPGDHEQYF.

The J gene is TRBJ2-7, the V gene TRBV11-2, with TRBD2 matching 8 bases. Germline assignment: CDR1 SGHAT and CDR2 FQNNGV. The CDR3 has 16 amino acids. With 0 bases clipped from V and 3 bases from J, the junction kept 7 bases outside the gene matches. The CDR3 protein is CASSLESGTSGYEQYF. DNA of the CDR3: TGTGCCAGCAGCTTAGAATCCGGGACTAGTGGCTACGAGCAGTACTTC.

This chain connects TRBV2 to TRBJ2-1, with TRBD2 identical over 12 bases. The junction had 9 bases not matched to a gene; V was cut back by 7 bases and J by 8 bases. This CDR3 has 15 amino acids. CDR1 and CDR2 (germline): SNHLY, FYNNEI. CDR3 in amino acids: CASNFASGRDDEQFF. CDR3 DNA sequence: TGTGCCAGCAACTTCGCTAGCGGGAGGGACGATGAGCAGTTCTTC.

V gene TRBV5-5 combines with J gene TRBJ1-1; no definite D call. The germline V gene encodes CDR1 SGHKS and CDR2 YYEKEE (reference sequence). CDR3 length: 13 amino acids. Trimming removed 2 bases from V and 1 base from J, with 6 bases in between. CDR3 nucleotide sequence: TGTGCCAGCAGCTTTGCAGGGAACACTGAAGCTTTCTTT. This codes for CASSFAGNTEAFF. Full variable domain (remainder filled in from reference TRBV5-5 and TRBJ1-1): DAGVTQSPTHLIKTRGQQVTLRCSPISGHKSVSWYQQVLGQGPQFIFQYYEKEERGRGNFPDRFSARQFPNYSSELNVNALLLGDSALYLCASSFAGNTEAFFGQGTRLTVV.

In regard to this clone: The germline gene is not matched at one end of the junction; a read error may be the cause. The V call is TRBV4-2, the J call TRBJ1-5; possible D gene TRBD1, 6 bases. The CDR3 consists of 15 residues. From germline, CDR1 is LGHNA and CDR2 YNFKEQ. The CDR3 coding sequence is TGTGCCAGCAGCCAAGAACCTGGGGGCAACCAGCCCCAGCATTTT. Its translation is CASSQEPGGNQPQHF.

This chain uses TRBV5-4 with TRBJ2-6; 8 bases are a match to TRBD1. Germline V CDR1 and CDR2: SGHNT, YYREEE (reference sequence). The CDR3 runs 17 residues. V trimming: 4 bases; J trimming: 1 base; junction bases outside the gene matches: 7. In nucleotides, the CDR3 is TGTGCCAGCAGCGGGCGGACAGGGCCATCTGGGGCCAACGTCCTGACTTTC. This encodes CASSGRTGPSGANVLTF.

The gene calls are TRBV9 and TRBJ1-3, with D unclear. Trimming shortened V by 3 bases and J by 4 bases, and 14 bases separated the two germline ends. This CDR3 has 15 amino acids. The germline gives CDR1 SGDLS, CDR2 YYNGEE. Written as DNA, the CDR3 is TGTGCCAGCAGCGGTGTCAGGTCGCCGGGAAACACCATATATTTT. Amino acid sequence: CASSGVRSPGNTIYF.

This clone was picked up one time. The rearrangement uses TRBV28 and TRBJ2-1, with D tentatively TRBD1 (7 bases). The CDR3 has 16 amino acids. Germline loops: CDR1 MDHEN, CDR2 SYDVKM. Trimming took 2 bases from V and 7 from J, leaving 18 bases between them. CDR3 region: CASSLIASRGVNEQFF. CDR3 DNA: TGTGCCAGCAGTTTAATAGCCTCCAGGGGGGTAAATGAGCAGTTCTTC.

J is TRBJ2-7 and V is TRBV5-4; a possible D gene is TRBD2 (6 bases). This CDR3 comprises 14 residues. Germline CDR1 is SGHNT and CDR2 is YYREEE (reference sequence). V was trimmed by 4 bases and J by 0 bases, leaving 11 bases between them. CDR3 DNA sequence: TGTGCCAGCAGCCCCGGGGGAGACTCCTACGAGCAGTACTTC. Translated, it gives CASSPGGDSYEQYF.

J is TRBJ1-2 and V is TRBV6-5; tentative D call: TRBD1 (6 bases). This CDR3 has 15 residues. Germline values: CDR1 MNHEY, CDR2 SVGAGI. V lost 10 bases and J lost 2, with 20 bases in between. This CDR3 reads CATMGAGNANYGYTF. As DNA, the CDR3 is TGTGCCACCATGGGGGCAGGGAACGCAAACTATGGCTACACCTTC.

The V and J genes are TRBV18 and TRBJ1-4, with D possibly TRBD1 on 5 matching bases. CDR3 size: 15 residues. Germline values: CDR1 KGHSH, CDR2 LQKENI. Trimming took 4 bases from V and 5 from J, leaving 14 bases between them. This CDR3 reads CASSRRQGTNEKLFF. The CDR3 DNA reads as TGTGCCAGCTCACGTCGGCAGGGCACAAATGAAAAACTGTTTTTT.

The chain links TRBV27 to TRBJ2-1; 11 nucleotides line up with TRBD2. V lost 3 bases and J lost 2; bases outside the gene matches: 0. Germline CDR1 and CDR2: MNHEY and SMNVEV (reference sequence). The CDR3 is 15 residues long. The CDR3 spells CASSLTSGTYNEQFF. The CDR3 DNA sequence: TGTGCCAGCAGTTTGACTAGCGGGACCTACAATGAGCAGTTCTTC.

This chain connects TRBV10-3 to TRBJ2-6; TRBD1 aligns across 8 bases. The CDR3 length is 16 residues. CDR1 and CDR2 (germline): ENHRY, SYGVKD. V gave up 4 bases and J gave up 2 bases; unmatched junction bases: 4. DNA of the CDR3: TGTGCCATCAGTGCGGCGACAGGGGCTGGGGCCAACGTCCTGACTTTC. Its protein product is CAISAATGAGANVLTF.

This clone was seen once. Relative to the germline gene, one junction end is altered; a read error may explain this. The V call is TRBV6-1, the J call TRBJ1-1; D may be TRBD1 (6 bases). The CDR3 extends over 13 amino acids. The germline V gene encodes CDR1 MNHNS and CDR2 SASEGT. The chain's CDR3 is CASREAGDTEAFF. CDR3 DNA sequence: TGTGCCAGCAGAGAAGCAGGGGACACTGAAGCTTTCTTT.

The chain employs TRBV29-1 and TRBJ1-1; a weak D match, TRBD1 (6 bases). The V gene lost 6 bases and the J gene lost 3 bases, with 17 bases spanning the gap. The length of the CDR3 is 14 residues. The V gene's germline CDR1 is SQVTM and CDR2 ANQGSEA. The CDR3: CSVAPQGLDTEAFF. In nucleotides, the CDR3 is TGCAGCGTCGCTCCACAGGGATTGGACACTGAAGCTTTCTTT. Variable domain in full (rest from reference TRBV29-1 and TRBJ1-1): SAVISQKPSRDICQRGTSLTIQCQVDSQVTMMFWYRQQPGQSLTLIATANQGSEATYESGFVIDKFPISRPNLTFSTLTVSNMSPEDSSIYLCSVAPQGLDTEAFFGQGTRLTVV.